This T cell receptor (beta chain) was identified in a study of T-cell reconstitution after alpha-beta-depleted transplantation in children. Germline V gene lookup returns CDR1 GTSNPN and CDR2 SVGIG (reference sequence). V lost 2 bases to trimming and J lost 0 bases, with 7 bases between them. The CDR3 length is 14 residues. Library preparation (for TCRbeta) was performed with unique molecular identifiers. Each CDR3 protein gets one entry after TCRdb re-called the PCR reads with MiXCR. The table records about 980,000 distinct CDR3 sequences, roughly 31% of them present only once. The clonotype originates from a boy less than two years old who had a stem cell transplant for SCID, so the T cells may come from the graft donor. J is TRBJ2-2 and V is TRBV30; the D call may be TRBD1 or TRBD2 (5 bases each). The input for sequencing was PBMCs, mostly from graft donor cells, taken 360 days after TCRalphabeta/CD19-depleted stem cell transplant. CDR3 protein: CAWSQGANTGELFF. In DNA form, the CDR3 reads TGTGCCTGGAGTCAGGGAGCGAACACCGGGGAGCTGTTTTTT.